This passage covers 10 T cell receptor beta chains from one sample sequenced in a study of shared clonotypes between healthy human individuals. TCRdb's copy holds only in-frame clones and misses some; the assay was immunoSEQ multiplex PCR. The sample records about 2.4 million clones, 80% to 95% being singletons. Sequencing was carried out using naive CD4+ T cells from PBMCs. Subset specified: CD45RA+ positively selected. Receptors originate from a man aged 18 to 35 in good health. Some clones in this sample may be carry-over from other donors' samples.

V and J are TRBV6-1 and TRBJ2-7, with D possibly TRBD1 on 6 matching bases. The CDR3 is made up of 15 amino acids. Germline V CDR1 and CDR2: MNHNS, SASEGT. Trimming stripped 1 base from V and 6 bases from J, with 16 bases between. The CDR3 bases are TGTGCCAGCAGTGAAGGTGGGACAAGGATTTCCGAGCAGTACTTC. Its translation: CASSEGGTRISEQYF.

The DNA of the CDR3 is TGTGCCACCAGCAGAGATGGCGCAGGGAGTGGCTACGAGCAGTACTTC. As protein: CATSRDGAGSGYEQYF. The chain is built from TRBV15 and TRBJ2-7; D assignment may be TRBD1 or TRBD2 (5 bases each). The CDR3 is 16 residues long. Per germline, CDR1 LNHNV and CDR2 YYDKDF (reference sequence). V gave up 0 bases and J gave up 3 bases, with 15 bases separating them.

The chain carries TRBV5-1 and TRBJ2-1, with 10 bases aligning to TRBD2. CDR3 length: 15 residues. Germline V gene sequence: CDR1 SGHRS, CDR2 YFSETQ. Trimming at V came to 4 bases and at J to 2 bases, leaving 3 bases not matched to a gene. The CDR3 nucleotides read TGCGCCAGCAGCGACAGCGGGAGGGCCTACAATGAGCAGTTCTTC. This encodes CASSDSGRAYNEQFF. Complete variable domain (other parts from reference TRBV5-1 and TRBJ2-1): KAGVTQTPRYLIKTRGQQVTLSCSPISGHRSVSWYQQTPGQGLQFLFEYFSETQRNKGNFPGRFSGRQFSNSRSEMNVSTLELGDSALYLCASSDSGRAYNEQFFGPGTRLTVL.

This sequence joins TRBV7-2 and TRBJ2-1, with 7 positions matching TRBD1. Germline CDR1 reads SGHTA; CDR2 reads FQGNSA. There are 17 residues in the CDR3. The V and J ends lost 4 bases and 0 bases, in that order; junction bases with no gene match: 9. DNA for the CDR3: TGTGCCAGCAGCTACCCCCGGGACAGACGCTCCTACAATGAGCAGTTCTTC. Translation gives CASSYPRDRRSYNEQFF.

The chain carries TRBV6-1 and TRBJ2-5; tentative D call: TRBD1 (8 bases). The V end lost 2 bases, the J end lost 5 bases, and 18 bases lay between the germline ends. CDR1 is MNHNS and CDR2 is SASEGT in the germline V gene. The CDR3 extends over 16 amino acids. The CDR3 sequence is CASSENIGQGGETQYF. CDR3 DNA: TGTGCCAGCAGTGAAAATATAGGACAGGGAGGGGAGACCCAGTACTTC.

In this sample, this clone turned up a few times. The V call is TRBV5-1, the J call TRBJ2-2; 9 bases map to TRBD2. The ends lost 2 bases at V and 7 bases at J; junction bases unmatched: 6. The CDR3 loop spans 15 amino acids. Germline V gene data show CDR1 as SGHRS and CDR2 as YFSETQ. The CDR3 region has the DNA TGCGCCAGCAGCTTTATAGCGGGAGCCGGCGGGGAGCTGTTTTTT. This translates into CASSFIAGAGGELFF.

The chain is built from TRBV27 and TRBJ1-2; D not certain. The germline V gene encodes CDR1 MNHEY and CDR2 SMNVEV (reference sequence). V lost 5 bases and J 4 bases, leaving 8 bases between the germline ends. The CDR3 is 12 residues long. CDR3 residues: CASSPRGYGYTF. The CDR3 DNA reads as TGTGCCAGCAGTCCCCGCGGCTATGGCTACACCTTC.

This sequence joins TRBV28 and TRBJ1-4; possible D gene TRBD1, 6 bases. Germline loops: CDR1 MDHEN, CDR2 SYDVKM. This CDR3 spans 14 amino acids. The V and J ends lost 4 bases and 12 bases respectively, with 18 bases between them. The CDR3 DNA is TGTGCCAGCAGTTCACCCGGGGGCCCCGAGGAACTGTTTTTT. Amino acid sequence: CASSSPGGPEELFF.

This chain uses TRBV7-9 with TRBJ1-1, with D unresolved. Germline V gene data show CDR1 as SEHNR and CDR2 as FQNEAQ (reference sequence). The CDR3 has 14 residues. The ends were cut back, 3 bases at V and 1 base at J, with 9 bases in the middle. CDR3 bases: TGTGCCAGCAGCTTCGCCGACCCGAACACTGAAGCTTTCTTT. It yields the protein CASSFADPNTEAFF.

The chain uses TRBV2 and TRBJ2-7; no definite D call. Trimming removed 6 bases at V and 2 bases at J, with 20 bases between. The V gene's germline CDR1 is SNHLY and CDR2 FYNNEI. The CDR3 spans 16 residues. The CDR3 region is CASRTSLKTLAYEQYF. As DNA, the CDR3 is TGTGCCAGCAGGACAAGCTTGAAGACCCTTGCCTACGAGCAGTACTTC.